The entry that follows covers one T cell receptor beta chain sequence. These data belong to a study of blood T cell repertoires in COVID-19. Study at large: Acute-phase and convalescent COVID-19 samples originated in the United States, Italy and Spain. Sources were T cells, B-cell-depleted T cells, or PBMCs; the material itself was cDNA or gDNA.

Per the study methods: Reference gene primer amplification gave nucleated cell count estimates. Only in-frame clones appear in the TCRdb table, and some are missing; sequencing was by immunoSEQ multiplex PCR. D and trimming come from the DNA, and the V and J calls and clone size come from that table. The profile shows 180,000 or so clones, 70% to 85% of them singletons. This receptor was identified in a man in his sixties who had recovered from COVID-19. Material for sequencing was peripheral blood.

The CDR3 DNA is TGTGCCAGCAGCCTCGGACAGTCTACTGAAGCTTTCTTT. This sequence encodes CASSLGQSTEAFF. The J gene is TRBJ1-1, the V gene TRBV7-3, with a weak D call TRBD1 (6 bases). CDR1 is SGHTA, CDR2 FQGTGA, per germline. V was pared by 5 bases and J by 5 bases, with 12 bases between. This CDR3 is 13 amino acids long.